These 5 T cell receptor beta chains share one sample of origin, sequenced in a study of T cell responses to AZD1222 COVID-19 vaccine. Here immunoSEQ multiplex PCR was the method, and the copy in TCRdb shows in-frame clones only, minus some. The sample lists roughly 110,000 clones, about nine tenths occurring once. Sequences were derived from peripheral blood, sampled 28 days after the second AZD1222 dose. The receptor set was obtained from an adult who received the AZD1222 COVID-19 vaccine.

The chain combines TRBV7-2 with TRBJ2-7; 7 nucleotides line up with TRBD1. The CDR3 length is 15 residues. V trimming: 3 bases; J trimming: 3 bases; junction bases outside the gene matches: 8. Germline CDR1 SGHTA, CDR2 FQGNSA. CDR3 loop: CASSLGSTGVYEQYF. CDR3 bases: TGTGCCAGCAGCTTGGGATCTACAGGGGTCTACGAGCAGTACTTC.

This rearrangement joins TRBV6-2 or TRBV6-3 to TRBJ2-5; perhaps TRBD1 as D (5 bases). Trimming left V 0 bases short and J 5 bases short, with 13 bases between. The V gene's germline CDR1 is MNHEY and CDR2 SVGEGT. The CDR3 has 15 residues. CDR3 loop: CASSYSARVGETQYF. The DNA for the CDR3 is TGTGCCAGCAGTTACTCCGCCAGGGTGGGCGAGACCCAGTACTTC.

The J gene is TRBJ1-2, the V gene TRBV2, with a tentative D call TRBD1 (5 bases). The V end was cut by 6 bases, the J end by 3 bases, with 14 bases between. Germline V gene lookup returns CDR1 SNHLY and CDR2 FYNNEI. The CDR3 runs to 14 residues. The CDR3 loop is CASSLIPGYYGYTF. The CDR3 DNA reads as TGTGCCAGCAGCCTGATCCCAGGGTACTATGGCTACACCTTC.

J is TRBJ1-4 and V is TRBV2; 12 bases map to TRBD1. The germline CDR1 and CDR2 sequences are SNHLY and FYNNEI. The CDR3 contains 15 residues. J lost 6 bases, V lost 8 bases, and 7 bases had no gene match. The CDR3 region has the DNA TGTGCCAGCGGGGGACAGGGGGCGGCGGATGAAAAACTGTTTTTT. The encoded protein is CASGGQGAADEKLFF.

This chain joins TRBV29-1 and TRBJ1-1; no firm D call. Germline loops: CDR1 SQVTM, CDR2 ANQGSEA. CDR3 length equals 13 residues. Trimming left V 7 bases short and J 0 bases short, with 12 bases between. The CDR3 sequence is CSGRVSMNTEAFF. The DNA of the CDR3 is TGCAGCGGGAGGGTCAGTATGAACACTGAAGCTTTCTTT.